Presented here are 22 T cell receptor beta chains from one specimen sequenced in a study of vaccination effects on CD4 cells after COVID-19. Their specific antigens are unknown. The method was immunoSEQ multiplex PCR; TCRdb's version includes in-frame clones alone and lacks a portion of them. There are tens of thousands of clones in the sample; 74% occur only once, and 2% to 2.5% lies in the top ten. An approximately ten-day culture period preceded the isolation of CD4+ T cells. Each participant was administered two doses of either the BNT162b2 or the mRNA-1273 vaccine. The material was CD4+ T cells from PBMCs cultured without peptide, obtained after COVID-19 vaccination. The receptors were sampled from a human donor who received a COVID-19 vaccine.

The CDR3 DNA reads TGTGCCATCAGCCGGGCCAATAATGAAAAACTGTTTTTT. This codes for CAISRANNEKLFF. V gene TRBV10-3 combines with J gene TRBJ1-4; the D is unclear. Germline V gives CDR1 ENHRY, CDR2 SYGVKD. The CDR3 loop spans 13 amino acids. V lost 6 bases and J lost 4, with 9 bases in between.

There are a few counts of this clone. The chain is built from TRBV18 and TRBJ1-2; TRBD1 matches 8 bases. V trimming: 3 bases; J trimming: 6 bases; junction bases outside the gene matches: 6. Looked up from germline, CDR1 is KGHSH and CDR2 is LQKENI. This CDR3 comprises 14 residues. The CDR3, as DNA: TGTGCCAGCTCACCCTCCAGGGGGCAGAATGGCTACACCTTC. This translates into CASSPSRGQNGYTF.

The CDR3 nucleotides read TGTGCCAGCAGTTACAAGGGGACTGAAGCTTTCTTT. It codes for CASSYKGTEAFF. The rearrangement links TRBV6-5 to TRBJ1-1; tentatively, D is TRBD1 (5 bases). Germline loops: CDR1 MNHEY, CDR2 SVGAGI. The CDR3 length is 12 residues. Trimming shortened V by 2 bases and J by 5 bases, and 6 bases separated the two germline ends.

The chain joins TRBV7-6 to TRBJ2-1; 8 nucleotides align to TRBD2. The ends lost 3 bases at V and 9 bases at J; junction bases unmatched: 1. The CDR3 is 12 amino acids. Germline-derived CDR1 and CDR2 are SGHVS and FNYEAQ. The chain's CDR3 is CASSFSGVEQFF. The DNA for the CDR3 is TGTGCCAGCAGCTTTAGCGGGGTTGAGCAGTTCTTC.

The V call is TRBV6-2 or TRBV6-3, the J call TRBJ2-3; D may be TRBD2 (6 bases). The germline V and J ends were trimmed by 6 bases and 1 base, with 17 bases remaining between them. CDR3 length: 16 amino acids. Germline loops: CDR1 MNHEY, CDR2 SVGEGT. The CDR3 sequence: CASSPRDFYRTDTQYF. CDR3 DNA: TGTGCCAGCAGCCCTCGGGACTTTTACCGCACAGATACGCAGTATTTT.

In DNA, the CDR3 is TGTGCCACCAGTGATTCACAGGGGGCAGGGGAAAAACTGTTTTTT. This codes for CATSDSQGAGEKLFF. This chain joins TRBV24-1 and TRBJ1-4, with TRBD1 identical over 9 bases. Germline V gives CDR1 KGHDR, CDR2 SFDVKD. This CDR3 spans 15 amino acids. The V and J ends lost 2 bases and 8 bases, in that order; junction bases with no gene match: 5.

The chain has TRBV9 and TRBJ1-4; D gene unclear. The V gene's germline CDR1 is SGDLS and CDR2 YYNGEE. The CDR3 extends over 15 amino acids. The V end was cut by 4 bases, the J end by 8 bases, with 18 bases between. CDR3 sequence: CASSPSLGVGEKLFF. The CDR3 DNA is TGTGCCAGCAGCCCGTCACTCGGAGTGGGAGAAAAACTGTTTTTT. The whole variable domain, remainder taken from reference TRBV9 and TRBJ1-4, is DSGVTQTPKHLITATGQRVTLRCSPRSGDLSVYWYQQSLDQGLQFLIQYYNGEERAKGNILERFSAQQFPDLHSELNLSSLELGDSALYFCASSPSLGVGEKLFFGSGTQLSVL.

Here the CDR3 DNA reads TGTGCCAGCATGGGAGGGCATTGGTATGGCTACACCTTC. Protein: CASMGGHWYGYTF. The J gene is TRBJ1-2, the V gene TRBV28; D is ambiguous. V was clipped by 7 bases and J by 5 bases, with 14 bases between them. The germline CDR1 and CDR2 sequences are MDHEN and SYDVKM. The CDR3 spans 13 residues.

The chain combines TRBV6-5 with TRBJ2-7; 9 bases are a match to TRBD1. This CDR3 has 14 residues. Germline V gene sequence: CDR1 MNHEY, CDR2 SVGAGI. Unmatched junction bases numbered 8, after V lost 6 bases and J lost 5 bases. The CDR3 region is CASRSNRGLHEQYV. The CDR3 DNA follows: TGTGCCAGCAGGTCGAACAGGGGGCTCCACGAGCAGTACGTC.

This rearrangement joins TRBV5-6 to TRBJ1-6, with D possibly being TRBD1 (5 bases). This CDR3 spans 17 amino acids. V was pared by 3 bases and J by 8 bases, with 21 bases between. Per germline, CDR1 SGHDT and CDR2 YYEEEE. CDR3 amino acids: CASSSLEGRLGDSPLHF. CDR3 bases: TGTGCCAGCAGCTCCTTGGAGGGACGATTGGGGGATTCACCCCTCCACTTT.

The chain joins TRBV12-2 to TRBJ1-5. TRBV12-2 is recorded as a pseudogene. This CDR3 has 16 residues. CDR3 DNA: TGTGCAAGTCGCTTTGGGACTAGCGGGGGGTGCCAGCCCCAGCATTTT. The encoded protein is CASRFGTSGGCQPQHF.

The genes are TRBV19 and TRBJ1-5, with 7 bases matching TRBD1. The CDR3 extends over 13 amino acids. V lost 5 bases, J lost 7 bases, and 5 bases stayed unmatched. Per germline, CDR1 LNHDA and CDR2 SQIVND (reference sequence). The CDR3 bases are TGTGCCAGTAGTTCCGACAGGGCCCAGCCCCAGCATTTT. This translates into CASSSDRAQPQHF.

The chain uses TRBV20-1 and TRBJ1-2; no clear D gene. V was pared by 3 bases and J by 1 base, with 6 bases between. This CDR3 has 12 residues. The germline V gene encodes CDR1 DFQATT and CDR2 SNEGSKA (reference sequence). The CDR3 coding sequence is TGCAGTGCTAGTTGGGATAACTATGGCTACACCTTC. Translation: CSASWDNYGYTF.

The chain is built from TRBV24-1 and TRBJ2-5, with TRBD1 as a possible D gene (5 bases). Looked up from germline, CDR1 is KGHDR and CDR2 is SFDVKD. There are 17 residues in the CDR3. Trimming left V 5 bases short and J 3 bases short, with 21 bases between. CDR3: CATSAKLGQHKKETQYF. The DNA for the CDR3 is TGTGCCACCAGTGCTAAGCTGGGGCAGCATAAAAAAGAGACCCAGTACTTC.

The rearrangement uses TRBV7-3 and TRBJ1-1; TRBD1 aligns across 9 bases. CDR1 and CDR2 (germline): SGHTA, FQGTGA. This CDR3 is 13 amino acids long. Trimming took 4 bases from V and 6 from J; bases not matched to a gene: 3. The CDR3 DNA is TGTGCCAGCAGCTGGGACAGGGATTCTGAAGCTTTCTTT. Protein sequence: CASSWDRDSEAFF.

This clone was counted only a few times. J is TRBJ1-5 and V is TRBV27; D gene unclear. Germline loops: CDR1 MNHEY, CDR2 SMNVEV (reference sequence). The CDR3 runs to 18 residues. The V gene lost 0 bases and the J gene lost 2 bases, with 17 bases spanning the gap. The CDR3 nucleotides read TGTGCCAGCAGTTTATCAACCCCGGGAGGGTGGCGCAATCAGCCCCAGCATTTT. Its protein is CASSLSTPGGWRNQPQHF.

The chain combines TRBV7-2 with TRBJ2-2, with 11 bases identical to TRBD1. Germline V CDR1 and CDR2: SGHTA, FQGNSA. The CDR3 contains 16 residues. V shed 5 bases, J shed 4 bases, and the junction held 6 bases outside the gene matches. Written as DNA, the CDR3 is TGTGCCAGCAGCCTACGAGGGACAGGGGGCACCGGGGAGCTGTTTTTT. Amino acid sequence: CASSLRGTGGTGELFF. The whole variable domain, filled in from reference TRBV7-2 and TRBJ2-2, reads GAGVSQSPSNKVTEKGKDVELRCDPISGHTALYWYRQSLGQGLEFLIYFQGNSAPDKSGLPSDRFSAERTGGSVSTLTIQRTQQEDSAVYLCASSLRGTGGTGELFFGEGSRLTVL.

The chain's CDR3 is CAISEYGGGTYNEQFF. The CDR3 nucleotides are TGTGCCATCAGTGAGTACGGCGGGGGGACCTACAATGAGCAGTTCTTC. The chain couples TRBV10-3 to TRBJ2-1; 8 positions match TRBD2. The V gene end was trimmed by 1 base and the J gene end by 2 bases; junction bases not matched to a gene: 4. This CDR3 has 16 amino acids. Looked up from germline, CDR1 is ENHRY and CDR2 is SYGVKD.

V gene TRBV7-8 combines with J gene TRBJ2-7; TRBD1 matches 11 bases. Trimming removed 1 base from V and 2 bases from J; junction bases left unmatched: 4. The V gene's germline CDR1 is SGHVS and CDR2 FQNEAQ. The CDR3 consists of 16 residues. CDR3 sequence: CASSLGTGQGAYEQYV. Here the CDR3 DNA reads TGTGCCAGCAGCTTAGGAACGGGACAGGGGGCCTACGAGCAGTACGTC.

V gene TRBV6-1 combines with J gene TRBJ2-1, with TRBD2 matching over 12 bases. With 2 bases clipped from V and 5 bases from J, the junction kept 1 base outside the gene matches. The CDR3 is 15 amino acids. Germline V gene lookup returns CDR1 MNHNS and CDR2 SASEGT. CDR3 in amino acids: CASSELAGGHNEQFF. CDR3 nucleotide sequence: TGTGCCAGCAGTGAACTAGCGGGGGGGCACAATGAGCAGTTCTTC.

This rearrangement joins TRBV21-1 to TRBJ2-7; the table's D call TRBD1 went unverified against the DNA. TRBV21-1 is flagged as a pseudogene. The CDR3 runs 17 residues. The CDR3 DNA is TGTGCCAGCAGCAACCGGGACAGCGTTTCCCTCCCCCACGAGCAGTACGTC. Amino acids: CASSNRDSVSLPHEQYV.

This chain uses TRBV28 with TRBJ1-2, with TRBD1 matching 8 bases. The CDR3 runs to 15 residues. Germline trimming cut 4 bases from V and 4 bases from J; bases unmatched to any gene: 8. Germline V gene sequence: CDR1 MDHEN, CDR2 SYDVKM. Here the CDR3 DNA reads TGTGCCAGCAGTTCCCGACAGGGGTTGGGCTATGGCTACACCTTC. The encoded protein is CASSSRQGLGYGYTF.